One sample yielded the 10 T cell receptor beta chains listed below, sequenced in a study of blood T cell repertoires in COVID-19. TCRdb's table, derived via immunoSEQ multiplex PCR, lists solely in-frame clones and lacks some. Of about 170,000 clones in the sample, roughly 90% are singletons; the top ten hold roughly 4.8%. Sequenced material: peripheral blood. These receptors were taken from a man between 25 and 39 years old with COVID-19, enrolled during active disease.

The chain couples TRBV6-5 to TRBJ2-5; no definite D call. Germline V gives CDR1 MNHEY, CDR2 SVGAGI. With 7 bases removed from V and 5 bases from J, the gap between germline ends came to 8 bases. The CDR3 covers 11 residues. The CDR3 loop reads CASTYGETQYF. Here the CDR3 DNA reads TGTGCCAGCACCTACGGGGAGACCCAGTACTTC.

This clone appeared once. V gene TRBV19 combines with J gene TRBJ1-3; TRBD1 matches at 7 bases. V shed 0 bases, J shed 0 bases, and the junction held 5 bases outside the gene matches. The CDR3 contains 17 residues. Germline V gives CDR1 LNHDA, CDR2 SQIVND (reference sequence). The CDR3 sequence: CASSIDRDSHSGNTIYF. The CDR3 bases are TGTGCCAGTAGTATAGATCGGGACAGCCACTCTGGAAACACCATATATTTT.

In this sample, this clone turned up a few times. Other DNA sequences in the sample encode the same CDR3. The chain couples TRBV19 to TRBJ2-3; D might be TRBD2 (5 bases). The CDR3 covers 13 residues. Trimming pared 3 bases from V and 3 bases from J, leaving 7 bases between. The germline V gene has CDR1 LNHDA and CDR2 SQIVND (reference sequence). CDR3 amino acids: CASSIRGTDTQYF. The CDR3 nucleotides are TGTGCCAGTAGTATTCGGGGTACAGATACGCAGTATTTT.

The rearrangement uses TRBV5-6 and TRBJ1-2, with TRBD1 matching over 11 bases. The CDR3 extends over 17 amino acids. V lost 3 bases to trimming and J lost 3 bases; unmatched junction nucleotides: 10. From germline, CDR1 is SGHDT and CDR2 YYEEEE. The CDR3 here is CASSYWTGTGGDYGYTF. The CDR3 DNA reads as TGTGCCAGCAGCTACTGGACCGGGACAGGGGGTGACTATGGCTACACCTTC.

The chain carries TRBV6-2 or TRBV6-3 and TRBJ1-5, with a weak D call TRBD1 (6 bases). With 0 bases removed from V and 5 bases from J, the gap between germline ends came to 11 bases. Germline values: CDR1 MNHEY, CDR2 SVGEGT. The CDR3 runs to 15 residues. The CDR3 DNA follows: TGTGCCAGCAGTTACTCGACAGGAGTTCATCAGCCCCAGCATTTT. Its protein is CASSYSTGVHQPQHF.

The rearrangement links TRBV28 to TRBJ1-1; TRBD1 aligns across 10 bases. The V gene's germline CDR1 is MDHEN and CDR2 SYDVKM. V lost 6 bases, J lost 3 bases, and 10 bases stayed unmatched. The CDR3 totals 16 residues. The CDR3 loop is CASRTPGQGSDTEAFF. The CDR3 coding sequence is TGTGCCAGCAGAACACCGGGACAGGGGTCGGACACTGAAGCTTTCTTT.

The chain recombines TRBV9 with TRBJ2-3, with TRBD2 matching 12 bases. This CDR3 region has 15 residues. The V gene end was trimmed by 4 bases and the J gene end by 6 bases; junction bases not matched to a gene: 6. Germline assignment: CDR1 SGDLS and CDR2 YYNGEE. CDR3 nucleotide sequence: TGTGCCAGCAGCACCCTGGGGACTAGCGGGGATACGCAGTATTTT. Its translation is CASSTLGTSGDTQYF.

The CDR3 nucleotides are TGTGCCAGCAGCTTAGCGGAGAGAGGTGGCTACACCTTC. It specifies CASSLAERGGYTF. The chain recombines TRBV7-2 with TRBJ1-2, with D unclear. The V end was cut by 0 bases, the J end by 7 bases, with 9 bases between. The CDR3 runs to 13 residues. Looked up from germline, CDR1 is SGHTA and CDR2 is FQGNSA.

The J gene is TRBJ1-2, the V gene TRBV4-3; TRBD1 aligns across 8 bases. Germline V CDR1 and CDR2: LGHNA, YSLEER. V gave up 0 bases and J gave up 8 bases; unmatched junction bases: 11. This CDR3 comprises 16 residues. CDR3 sequence: CASSQDWSQGARGYTF. DNA for the CDR3: TGCGCCAGCAGCCAAGATTGGTCCCAGGGGGCGCGAGGCTACACCTTC.

The chain couples TRBV18 to TRBJ1-3, with a tentative D call TRBD1 (6 bases). The CDR3 extends over 16 amino acids. Trimming stripped 2 bases from V and 2 bases from J, with 13 bases between. The germline gives CDR1 KGHSH, CDR2 LQKENI. Written as DNA, the CDR3 is TGTGCCAGCTCACCAATCGGGGGGCCACCTGGAAACACCATATATTTT. Amino acid sequence: CASSPIGGPPGNTIYF.